This TCR beta chain was identified in a study of technical replicates of blood from a few donors. Trimming took 0 bases from V and 5 from J; bases not matched to a gene: 11. CDR1 ENHRY and CDR2 SYGVKD come from the germline V gene. CDR3 length: 18 amino acids. Some clones are missing from TCRdb's copy, which holds only in-frame ones; the method was immunoSEQ multiplex PCR. The sample shows about 58,000 clones, roughly 91% of them seen only once. This receptor was identified in a human donor in good health. Some clones in this sample may be carry-over from other donors' samples. The specimen sequenced was PBMCs. V usage is TRBV10-3 and J usage is TRBJ2-3; 10 bases match TRBD2. CDR3 DNA: TGTGCCATCAGTGAGTCGGCTAGCGGGAGAGGTGATCGAGATACGCAGTATTTT. It specifies CAISESASGRGDRDTQYF.